This TCR beta chain was observed in a study of cytomegalovirus exposure and HLA in healthy donors. Study results and limitations: Three of the chains that were CMV-associated were confirmed in vitro to be specific for CMV antigens. The HLA-A and HLA-B alleles of most subjects were reportedly predicted accurately from TCR beta sequences. Follow-up analysis later connected one missense variant in DCLRE1C with trimming of TCR beta V- and J-genes.

60 Vbeta and 13 Jbeta primers were used in PCR. Only in-frame clones appear in the TCRdb table, and some are missing; sequencing was by immunoSEQ multiplex PCR. The sample contains more than 85,000 clones, around 75% of which appear only once. As regards this clone: Its matching antigen is unknown.

The germline V gene encodes CDR1 MNHEY and CDR2 SVGAGI. The CDR3 runs 16 residues. V was cut by 0 bases and J by 2 bases, with 11 bases left in between. The receptor comes from a man between 35 and 55 years old in good health and CMV-seronegative. Specimen: PBMCs. The chain carries TRBV6-5 and TRBJ1-5; D may be TRBD1 (6 bases). As DNA, the CDR3 is TGTGCCAGCAGTTACTCTTCCAGGGGCCGCAATCAGCCCCAGCATTTT. Protein sequence: CASSYSSRGRNQPQHF.